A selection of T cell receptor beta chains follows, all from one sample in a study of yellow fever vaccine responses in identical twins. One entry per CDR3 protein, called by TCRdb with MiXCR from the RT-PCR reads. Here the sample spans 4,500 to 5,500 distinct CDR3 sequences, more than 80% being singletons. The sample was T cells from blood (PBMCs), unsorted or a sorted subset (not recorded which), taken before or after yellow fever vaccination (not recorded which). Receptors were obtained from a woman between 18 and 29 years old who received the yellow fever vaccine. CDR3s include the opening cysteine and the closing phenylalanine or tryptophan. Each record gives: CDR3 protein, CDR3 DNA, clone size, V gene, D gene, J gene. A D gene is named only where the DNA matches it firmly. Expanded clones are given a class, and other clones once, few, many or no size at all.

CDR3: CASSLEGVNEQYF
DNA: TGTGCCAGCAGTTTAGAAGGAGTGAACGAGCAGTACTTC
size: NA
V: TRBV12-3/TRBV12-4
D: NA
J: TRBJ2-7

CDR3: CASSLGPGVKNTEAFF
DNA: TGCGCCAGCAGCTTGGGTCCAGGGGTAAAGAACACTGAAGCTTTCTTT
size: NA
V: TRBV5-1
D: NA
J: TRBJ1-1

CDR3: CASGTRGARNEQFF
DNA: TGTGCCAGCGGAACTAGGGGGGCCAGGAATGAGCAGTTCTTC
size: NA
V: TRBV28
D: NA
J: TRBJ2-1

CDR3: CASSRQGTYEQYF
DNA: TGTGCCAGCAGCAGGCAGGGCACCTACGAGCAGTACTTC
size: NA
V: TRBV28
D: NA
J: TRBJ2-7

CDR3: CASTNGGAYEQYF
DNA: TGTGCCAGCACCAACGGAGGCGCCTACGAGCAGTACTTC
size: NA
V: TRBV12-3/TRBV12-4
D: NA
J: TRBJ2-7

CDR3: CASSHAGTHSSYNEQFF
DNA: TGCGCCAGCAGCCACGCCGGGACCCATAGCTCCTACAATGAGCAGTTCTTC
size: NA
V: TRBV4-3
D: NA
J: TRBJ2-1

CDR3: CASSEGRLEQYF
DNA: TGTGCCAGCAGTGAAGGACGATTGGAGCAGTACTTC
size: NA
V: TRBV2
D: NA
J: TRBJ2-7

CDR3: CASSIQGRDYGYTF
DNA: TGTGCCAGTAGTATACAGGGGCGCGACTATGGCTACACCTTC
size: NA
V: TRBV19
D: NA
J: TRBJ1-2

CDR3: CASSSNGNTIYF
DNA: TGTGCCAGCAGCTCGAATGGAAACACCATATATTTT
size: few
V: TRBV7-1
D: NA
J: TRBJ1-3

CDR3: CSGQSPSYEQYF
DNA: TGCAGTGGACAGTCCCCTTCCTACGAGCAGTACTTC
size: NA
V: TRBV20-1
D: NA
J: TRBJ2-7

CDR3: CASRRPGTGVDGYTF
DNA: TGTGCCAGCAGGCGTCCCGGGACAGGGGTGGATGGCTACACCTTC
size: NA
V: TRBV28
D: TRBD1
J: TRBJ1-2